These 10 T cell receptor beta chains came from one sample sequenced in a study of OX40 agonist ivuxolimab in advanced cancers. Generated by immunoSEQ multiplex PCR, the TCRdb table keeps only in-frame clones and is missing some. The sample contains 55,000 to 70,000 clones, around 85% of which appear only once. Here the sequenced sample was CD4+ or CD8+ T cells sorted from blood, taken in a trial of the OX40 agonist ivuxolimab. Receptors originate from an adult with an advanced solid tumor such as melanoma, head and neck, liver or kidney cancer.

The chain recombines TRBV25-1 with TRBJ2-7; a possible D gene is TRBD1 (7 bases). The length of the CDR3 is 14 residues. The V and J ends lost 6 bases and 6 bases respectively, with 18 bases between them. CDR1 and CDR2 from the germline V gene are MGHDK and SYGVNS. The CDR3 DNA sequence: TGTGCCAGCAGAAACCAGGGGGAGGTGGTCGAGCAGTACTTC. This sequence encodes CASRNQGEVVEQYF.

This clone was counted a few times. J is TRBJ2-3 and V is TRBV2; 7 bases line up with TRBD2. CDR1 is SNHLY and CDR2 is FYNNEI in the germline V gene. After removal of 3 bases from V and 0 bases from J, the junction contained 6 bases not matched to a gene. The CDR3 runs 16 residues. The CDR3 region has the DNA TGTGCCAGCAGTGAGGGGACTAACCTTAGCACAGATACGCAGTATTTT. The encoded protein is CASSEGTNLSTDTQYF.

J is TRBJ1-2 and V is TRBV15; unclear D gene. CDR3 length: 13 amino acids. V dropped 0 bases and J dropped 8 bases, with 10 bases sitting between them. Germline-derived CDR1 and CDR2 are LNHNV and YYDKDF (reference sequence). CDR3 DNA sequence: TGTGCCACCAGCAGAGATCAGGAGCGGGGCTACACCTTC. It yields the protein CATSRDQERGYTF.

CDR3 region: CASSPKDTIYF. CDR3 bases: TGTGCCAGCAGCCCCAAGGACACCATATATTTT. The genes are TRBV11-2 and TRBJ1-3; D is undetermined. V lost 5 bases, J lost 8 bases, and 7 bases lay in between. This CDR3 region has 11 residues. The germline gives CDR1 SGHAT, CDR2 FQNNGV. Filled out from reference TRBV11-2 and TRBJ1-3, the complete variable domain reads EAGVAQSPRYKIIEKRQSVAFWCNPISGHATLYWYQQILGQGPKLLIQFQNNGVVDDSQLPKDRFSAERLKGVDSTLKIQPAKLEDSAVYLCASSPKDTIYFGEGSWLTVV.

V gene TRBV5-1 combines with J gene TRBJ2-3, with D possibly being TRBD2 (5 bases). The V gene lost 4 bases and the J gene lost 6 bases, with 12 bases spanning the gap. The CDR3 is 13 residues long. CDR1 and CDR2 (germline): SGHRS, YFSETQ. The CDR3 protein is CASSQAEWDTQYF. CDR3 DNA: TGCGCCAGCAGCCAAGCGGAGTGGGATACGCAGTATTTT.

The chain is built from TRBV28 and TRBJ2-4; TRBD1 or TRBD2 may be the D gene (5 bases each). This CDR3 contains 17 residues. The ends were cut back, 3 bases at V and 2 bases at J, with 17 bases in the middle. The germline CDR1 and CDR2 sequences are MDHEN and SYDVKM. The CDR3 spells CASSFPGTRLTKNIQYF. CDR3 sequence (DNA): TGTGCCAGCAGTTTCCCCGGGACCCGCCTGACCAAAAACATTCAGTACTTC.

The chain combines TRBV2 with TRBJ2-5; D is unresolved. V gave up 3 bases and J gave up 1 base, with 9 bases separating them. Germline V gene data show CDR1 as SNHLY and CDR2 as FYNNEI. There are 14 residues in the CDR3. The CDR3, as DNA: TGTGCCAGCAGTGAGACCGGGTTCCAAGAGACCCAGTACTTC. Translation gives CASSETGFQETQYF.

The V and J genes are TRBV7-2 and TRBJ2-7; possible D gene TRBD2, 6 bases. V lost 5 bases and J 3 bases, leaving 20 bases between the germline ends. CDR1 and CDR2 (germline): SGHTA, FQGNSA. This CDR3 has 16 amino acids. The CDR3 nucleotides read TGTGCCAGCAGCCCCAGTAGGGTAGCGGTCTACTACGAGCAGTACTTC. As protein: CASSPSRVAVYYEQYF.

This chain connects TRBV18 to TRBJ2-7; D not resolved. V was shortened by 3 bases and J by 3 bases, with 18 bases between the two germline ends. This CDR3 is built from 16 residues. Germline values: CDR1 KGHSH, CDR2 LQKENI. The CDR3 nucleotides read TGTGCCAGCTCACCCAACCTTATGAGACACAGCTACGAGCAGTACTTC. This gives the protein CASSPNLMRHSYEQYF.

This clone was detected only once. For the CDR3, the DNA is TGTGCCAGCAGCTTCCGGGAGCCCCACGAGCAGTACTTC. Its protein product is CASSFREPHEQYF. The gene calls are TRBV7-2 and TRBJ2-7, with a tentative D call TRBD2 (6 bases). The CDR3 has 13 residues. Germline-derived CDR1 and CDR2 are SGHTA and FQGNSA. The V gene lost 3 bases and the J gene lost 5 bases, with 11 bases spanning the gap.